Listed here are 32 T cell receptor beta chains from one sample, sequenced in a study of metastatic and nonmetastatic thyroid tumors (dated by TCRdb to 2018 to 2020). No patient had received any treatment before thyroid surgery. Library generation was performed with PCR. The run used an Illumina HiSeq 4000. TCRdb ran its own pipeline on the public reads, namely fastp trimming at Q25 and MiXCR clone calling, and kept in-frame beta chains. A total of approximately 20,000 clones appear in this sample, roughly 12% of them only once. The biggest ten clones account for around 22% of the sample. Sequencing was performed on blood. These receptors came from a female donor with papillary thyroid cancer or a benign thyroid nodule (not recorded which). Some clones in this sample may be carry-over from other donors' samples.

This clone was counted ten times or more. It may be a read error: a sequence one base away is much more abundant. The chain carries TRBV19 and TRBJ2-1; D assignment may be TRBD1 or TRBD2 (7 bases each). V was cut by 8 bases and J by 5 bases, with 19 bases left in between. The V gene's germline CDR1 is LNHDA and CDR2 SQIVND (reference sequence). CDR3 length: 15 amino acids. CDR3 sequence: CASGQGGSVHNEQFF. The CDR3 nucleotides read TGTGCCAGTGGTCAGGGGGGGAGTGTTCACAATGAGCAGTTCTTC.

This clone appeared many times. The chain's CDR3 is CASSPGSSPLHF. CDR3 DNA: TGTGCCAGCAGCCCGGGGAGTTCACCCCTCCACTTT. The J gene is TRBJ1-6, the V gene TRBV5-6; D is uncertain. Germline CDR1 reads SGHDT; CDR2 reads YYEEEE. V was clipped by 4 bases and J by 9 bases, with 8 bases between them. There are 12 residues in the CDR3. The variable domain in full, completed from reference TRBV5-6 and TRBJ1-6, reads DAGVTQSPTHLIKTRGQQVTLRCSPKSGHDTVSWYQQALGQGPQFIFQYYEEEERQRGNFPDRFSGHQFPNYSSELNVNALLLGDSALYLCASSPGSSPLHFGNGTRLTVT.

This clone showed up just a few times. The chain employs TRBV28 and TRBJ2-3; TRBD1 might be the D (7 bases). In germline, CDR1 is MDHEN, CDR2 SYDVKM. V dropped 7 bases and J dropped 3 bases, with 23 bases sitting between them. This CDR3 region has 17 residues. The DNA of the CDR3 is TGTGCCAGCATCCCTCAGGGGGTCACTAGCTTAACAGATACGCAGTATTTT. Translating it yields CASIPQGVTSLTDTQYF. Filled out from reference TRBV28 and TRBJ2-3, the complete variable domain reads DVKVTQSSRYLVKRTGEKVFLECVQDMDHENMFWYRQDPGLGLRLIYFSYDVKMKEKGDIPEGYSVSREKKERFSLILESASTNQTSMYLCASIPQGVTSLTDTQYFGPGTRLTVL.

This clone was recorded many times. The V and J genes are TRBV6-5 and TRBJ1-3; D unresolved. This CDR3 spans 14 amino acids. In germline, CDR1 is MNHEY, CDR2 SVGAGI. V lost 0 bases and J 5 bases, leaving 8 bases between the germline ends. The CDR3 is CASSYSQGRNTIYF. CDR3 DNA: TGTGCCAGCAGTTACTCCCAAGGGAGAAACACCATATATTTT.

The chain links TRBV18 to TRBJ2-3; 9 nucleotides match TRBD1. The CDR3 spans 13 residues. Looked up from germline, CDR1 is KGHSH and CDR2 is LQKENI. V lost 6 bases to trimming and J lost 8 bases; unmatched junction nucleotides: 6. This CDR3 is CASSRPGQGTQYF. DNA for the CDR3: TGTGCCAGCTCTCGACCGGGACAGGGTACGCAGTATTTT.

This clone was detected ten times or more. The chain combines TRBV20-1 with TRBJ2-1; a weak D match, TRBD2 (7 bases). Germline V gene data show CDR1 as DFQATT and CDR2 as SNEGSKA (reference sequence). This CDR3 spans 16 amino acids. Trimming took 2 bases from V and 4 from J, leaving 18 bases between them. CDR3 sequence: CSARLGGRGIYNEQFF. As DNA, the CDR3 is TGCAGTGCTAGACTAGGGGGGCGGGGGATATACAATGAGCAGTTCTTC.

CDR3 DNA: TGCGCCAGCAGCCACCGACAGGGGTGTAATTCACCCCTCCACTTT. This codes for CASSHRQGCNSPLHF. V and J are TRBV4-3 and TRBJ1-6; 8 bases are shared with TRBD1. CDR1 and CDR2 (germline): LGHNA, YSLEER. CDR3 length equals 15 residues. J gave up 6 bases and V 3 bases, and 4 bases lay outside the gene matches.

This clone was recorded at least ten times. At one of its ends the junction is not consistent with the germline gene, which may arise from a read error. Different DNA sequences within this sample yield the same CDR3. This chain uses TRBV24-1 with TRBJ2-1, with D unclear. CDR1 and CDR2 (germline): KGHDR, SFDVKD. CDR3 length: 17 residues. The CDR3 coding sequence is TGTGCCACCAGTGACCGACTCCTCAAAAGCTCCTACAATGAGCAGTTTTTC. Its protein product is CATSDRLLKSSYNEQFF.

This clone was detected ten times or more. The chain combines TRBV3-1 with TRBJ2-1; maybe TRBD2 (7 bases). This CDR3 region has 15 residues. V lost 1 base to trimming and J lost 8 bases, with 15 bases between them. Germline CDR1 reads LGHDT; CDR2 reads YNNKEL (reference sequence). This CDR3 reads CASSQGGGPRYEQFF. CDR3 nucleotides: TGTGCCAGCAGCCAAGGGGGGGGGCCTCGCTATGAGCAGTTCTTC.

This clone was seen many times. The junction and the germline gene differ at one end; a read error may be behind it. The chain employs TRBV28 and TRBJ2-5, with 8 nucleotides matching TRBD1. This CDR3 is 16 amino acids long. The V gene's germline CDR1 is MDHEN and CDR2 SYDVKM. CDR3 bases: TGTGCCAGCAGTCCCCACCGGGACAGGCTTCAAGAGGCCCAGTACTTC. As protein: CASSPHRDRLQEAQYF.

This clone was observed many times. The rearrangement uses TRBV5-1 and TRBJ2-2, with 7 bases matching TRBD1. CDR1 is SGHRS and CDR2 is YFSETQ in the germline V gene. The CDR3 has 14 residues. With V trimmed by 7 bases and J by 0 bases, 3 bases remained unmatched. The CDR3 region has the DNA TGCGCCAGCCAGGGACAGCCGAACACCGGGGAGCTGTTTTTT. Its translation: CASQGQPNTGELFF.

This clone was observed at least ten times. The chain joins TRBV27 to TRBJ2-7; TRBD1 is a possible D gene (6 bases). Trimming left V 2 bases short and J 3 bases short, with 14 bases between. Germline V CDR1 and CDR2: MNHEY, SMNVEV (reference sequence). The CDR3 consists of 15 residues. The CDR3 sequence is CASSLSWGPFYEQYF. CDR3 nucleotides: TGTGCCAGCAGTTTAAGTTGGGGGCCCTTCTACGAGCAGTACTTC.

This clone has ten or more counts. The chain couples TRBV6-1 to TRBJ1-2; the D is unclear. The CDR3 extends over 15 amino acids. Trimming took 6 bases from V and 8 from J, leaving 22 bases between them. The germline gives CDR1 MNHNS, CDR2 SASEGT. The CDR3 spells CASSHRSPTRKGYTF. In nucleotides, the CDR3 is TGTGCCAGCAGCCATCGCAGCCCCACTAGGAAGGGCTACACCTTC.

This clone occurred many times. This chain uses TRBV20-1 with TRBJ2-3; D is possibly TRBD1 or TRBD2 (6 bases each). This CDR3 contains 15 residues. Trimming left V 5 bases short and J 0 bases short, with 15 bases between. CDR1 is DFQATT, CDR2 SNEGSKA, per germline (reference sequence). The chain's CDR3 is CSAWRGHTSTDTQYF. CDR3 DNA: TGCAGTGCTTGGAGGGGACACACAAGCACAGATACGCAGTATTTT.

In its sample, this clone was seen many times. A read error may explain this, as a much larger clone is one base away. The chain uses TRBV5-1 and TRBJ1-1, with TRBD1 identical over 9 bases. CDR3 length: 13 residues. CDR1 is SGHRS, CDR2 YFSETQ, per germline. Trimming removed 3 bases from V and 10 bases from J; junction bases left unmatched: 7. CDR3 bases: TGCGCCAGCAGCTCGGAACAGGGGGCTGGAGCTTTCTTT. Encoded protein: CASSSEQGAGAFF.

This clone has ten or more counts. CDR3 sequence (DNA): TGTGCCACCGAGGACAGGGTGAGGGCCCGGCATGAAAAACTGTTTTTT. Translation: CATEDRVRARHEKLFF. The chain has TRBV6-1 and TRBJ1-4; 8 bases fit TRBD1. J gave up 6 bases and V 10 bases, and 16 bases lay outside the gene matches. The CDR3 totals 16 residues. Germline assignment: CDR1 MNHNS and CDR2 SASEGT.

Many counts were recorded for this clone. Possible read error: a much larger clone is one base away. The rearrangement uses TRBV6-5 and TRBJ2-5, with a tentative D call TRBD2 (5 bases). Germline CDR1 MNHEY, CDR2 SVGAGI. The CDR3 sequence is 14 residues long. The CDR3 DNA follows: TGTGCCGGCAGTTACTCGATGAGGGAAGAGACCCAGTACTTC. This codes for CAGSYSMREETQYF.

This clone was seen ten or more times. The chain joins TRBV7-3 to TRBJ2-1, with a possible D match to TRBD2 (6 bases). Between the trimmed V and J ends, which lost 2 bases and 4 bases, there was a span of 12 bases. The germline V gene encodes CDR1 SGHTA and CDR2 FQGTGA. This CDR3 is built from 15 residues. The CDR3 region is CASSLGDSPYNEQFF. DNA for the CDR3: TGTGCCAGCAGCTTAGGGGACTCCCCATACAATGAGCAGTTCTTC.

Ten or more counts support this clone. The chain employs TRBV5-5 and TRBJ1-6; a possible D gene is TRBD1 (5 bases). CDR3 length: 16 residues. The germline V and J ends were trimmed by 4 bases and 3 bases, with 14 bases remaining between them. CDR1 and CDR2 (germline): SGHKS, YYEKEE (reference sequence). The CDR3 is CASSGPGGNYNSPLHF. CDR3 DNA sequence: TGTGCCAGCAGCGGGCCGGGGGGTAACTATAATTCACCCCTCCACTTT.

This clone was counted at least ten times. The chain couples TRBV5-5 to TRBJ2-3; D might be TRBD1 or TRBD2, each matching 6 bases. Trimming stripped 3 bases from V and 0 bases from J, with 11 bases between. The CDR3 consists of 15 residues. Looked up from germline, CDR1 is SGHKS and CDR2 is YYEKEE (reference sequence). CDR3 loop: CASSWRGDSTDTQYF. The CDR3 DNA follows: TGTGCCAGCAGCTGGAGGGGGGACAGCACAGATACGCAGTATTTT. Full variable domain (rest looked up from reference TRBV5-5 and TRBJ2-3): DAGVTQSPTHLIKTRGQQVTLRCSPISGHKSVSWYQQVLGQGPQFIFQYYEKEERGRGNFPDRFSARQFPNYSSELNVNALLLGDSALYLCASSWRGDSTDTQYFGPGTRLTVL.

Remarks on this clone: The germline gene is not matched at one end of the junction; a read error may be the cause. The rearrangement joins TRBV9 to TRBJ2-3; D ambiguous. This CDR3 has 13 amino acids. Germline V gives CDR1 SGDLS, CDR2 YYNGEE. Here the CDR3 reads CASSVALEDAQYF. The CDR3 nucleotides are TGTGCCAGCAGCGTAGCTCTGGAAGATGCGCAGTATTTT.

This clone was counted between two and nine times. A read error may be the cause here, since a much bigger clone is one base away. This sample also contains other DNA sequences that code for the same CDR3. The chain recombines TRBV18 with TRBJ2-4; 9 bases line up with TRBD1. Unmatched junction bases numbered 16, after V lost 5 bases and J lost 8 bases. The length of the CDR3 is 17 residues. Looked up from germline, CDR1 is KGHSH and CDR2 is LQKENI. The CDR3 DNA sequence: TGTGCCAGCTCATCTCTACGGGACAGGGCCCCTTTACACATTCAGTACTTC. Translation: CASSSLRDRAPLHIQYF.

This clone was counted between two and nine times. The rearrangement links TRBV30 to TRBJ1-1; D gene uncertain. Germline assignment: CDR1 GTSNPN and CDR2 SVGIG (reference sequence). CDR3 length: 14 residues. The V and J ends lost 2 bases and 3 bases respectively, with 13 bases between them. CDR3 protein: CAWSFECWDTEAFF. The DNA of the CDR3 is TGTGCCTGGAGTTTCGAATGTTGGGACACTGAAGCTTTCTTT. Full variable domain (remainder filled in from reference TRBV30 and TRBJ1-1): SQTIHQWPATLVQPVGSPLSLECTVEGTSNPNLYWYRQAAGRGLQLLFYSVGIGQISSEVPQNLSASRPQDRQFILSSKKLLLSDSGFYLCAWSFECWDTEAFFGQGTRLTVV.

Ten or more counts support this clone. The gene calls are TRBV9 and TRBJ2-5; TRBD2 is a possible D gene (6 bases). The germline gives CDR1 SGDLS, CDR2 YYNGEE. CDR3 length equals 15 residues. Trimming cost V 2 bases and J 5 bases, with 16 bases left between them. In DNA form, the CDR3 reads TGTGCCAGCAGCGTGGGTCACGGCGGAGGGGAGACCCAGTACTTC. This gives the protein CASSVGHGGGETQYF. The full variable domain, its missing parts supplied by reference TRBV9 and TRBJ2-5, is DSGVTQTPKHLITATGQRVTLRCSPRSGDLSVYWYQQSLDQGLQFLIQYYNGEERAKGNILERFSAQQFPDLHSELNLSSLELGDSALYFCASSVGHGGGETQYFGPGTRLLVL.

Points on this clone: This sequence may be a read error, since a much larger clone differs from it by one base. Other DNA sequences from this sample encode an identical CDR3 as well. The V and J genes are TRBV4-2 and TRBJ2-3; tentatively, D is TRBD1 (5 bases). V lost 5 bases and J 6 bases, leaving 12 bases between the germline ends. Germline assignment: CDR1 LGHNA and CDR2 YNFKEQ. CDR3 length: 13 amino acids. DNA of the CDR3: TGTGCCAGCAGCAGGACCCCAGGGGATACGCAGTATTTT. This gives the protein CASSRTPGDTQYF.

By sample share, this clone is medium-sized. This sequence joins TRBV6-1 and TRBJ1-6; D unclear. The V and J ends lost 7 bases and 11 bases respectively, with 18 bases between them. Germline V gene data show CDR1 as MNHNS and CDR2 as SASEGT. This CDR3 region has 14 residues. Here the CDR3 reads CASTPGLSVAPLHF. CDR3 in DNA: TGTGCCAGCACCCCGGGCCTCTCGGTGGCACCCCTCCACTTT.

This clone has a count of ten or more. The V call is TRBV19, the J call TRBJ2-1; D remains unclear. Germline loops: CDR1 LNHDA, CDR2 SQIVND (reference sequence). V lost 3 bases, J lost 4 bases, and 7 bases lay in between. The CDR3 runs to 13 residues. CDR3 nucleotides: TGTGCCAGTAGTATTGGTCCGTACAATGAGCAGTTCTTC. Its translation is CASSIGPYNEQFF.

This clone has ten or more counts. The V and J genes are TRBV7-9 and TRBJ1-4, with TRBD1 identical over 8 bases. V was clipped by 5 bases and J by 4 bases; unmatched bases: 3. CDR3 length: 14 residues. Germline V gene lookup returns CDR1 SEHNR and CDR2 FQNEAQ (reference sequence). The CDR3 nucleotides are TGTGCCAGCAGCGTCGGACAGGGTAATGAAAAACTGTTTTTT. Translation gives CASSVGQGNEKLFF.

As regards this clone: Sequence at one end of the junction differs from germline and may be a read error. The chain has TRBV19 and TRBJ2-7; possibly TRBD1 for D (5 bases). The CDR3 contains 14 residues. The germline CDR1 and CDR2 sequences are LNHDA and SQIVND (reference sequence). The CDR3 DNA sequence: TGTGCCAGTAGTAAAAAGGGGTCGGTCAACGAGCATTACTTC. Its translation is CASSKKGSVNEHYF. Filled out from reference TRBV19 and TRBJ2-7, the complete variable domain reads DGGITQSPKYLFRKEGQNVTLSCEQNLNHDAMYWYRQDPGQGLRLIYYSQIVNDFQKGDIAEGYSVSREKKESFPLTVTSAQKNPTAFYLCASSKKGSVNEHYFGPGTRLTVT.

This clone showed up just a few times. One junction end does not reproduce the germline sequence, and a read error may be involved. The chain couples TRBV28 to TRBJ2-6, with TRBD1 as a possible D gene (6 bases). The germline gives CDR1 MDHEN, CDR2 SYDVKM. The length of the CDR3 is 17 residues. The CDR3 DNA follows: TGTGCCAGCAGAGCGACAGGTTTTGGTACTGGTGCCAGCGTCCTGACTTTC. This encodes CASRATGFGTGASVLTF.

This clone was observed at least ten times. The chain links TRBV10-2 to TRBJ2-7; 10 nucleotides match TRBD2. V shed 0 bases and J 0 bases; nucleotides not matched to a gene: 8. CDR3 length equals 18 residues. The germline CDR1 and CDR2 sequences are WSHSY and SAAADI. CDR3 DNA sequence: TGCGCCAGCAGTGAGTCGGGACTAGCGACAAGGTTCTCCTACGAGCAGTACTTC. It is translated as CASSESGLATRFSYEQYF.

This clone was observed many times. The chain recombines TRBV4-3 with TRBJ1-2; D is possibly TRBD1 (5 bases). CDR3 size: 16 residues. The germline V gene encodes CDR1 LGHNA and CDR2 YSLEER. The V end lost 0 bases, the J end lost 2 bases, and 13 bases lay between the germline ends. CDR3 DNA: TGCGCCAGCAGCCAAGATAGGCAGGGCGTAAACTATGGCTACACCTTC. Translating it yields CASSQDRQGVNYGYTF.